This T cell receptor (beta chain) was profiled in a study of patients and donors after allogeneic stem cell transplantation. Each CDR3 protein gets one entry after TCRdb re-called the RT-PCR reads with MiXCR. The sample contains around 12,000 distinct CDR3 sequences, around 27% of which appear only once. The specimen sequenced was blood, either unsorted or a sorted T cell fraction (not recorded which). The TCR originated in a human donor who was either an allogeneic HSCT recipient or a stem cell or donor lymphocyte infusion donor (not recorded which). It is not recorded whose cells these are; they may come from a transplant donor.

The CDR3 reads CSARDSRGLQTGELFF. The CDR3 nucleotides are TGCAGTGCTAGAGATAGTAGAGGACTACAAACCGGGGAGCTGTTTTTT. V usage is TRBV20-1 and J usage is TRBJ2-2, with D possibly being TRBD2 (6 bases). There are 16 residues in the CDR3. V was trimmed by 0 bases and J by 5 bases, leaving 16 bases between them. Germline V lookup: CDR1 DFQATT, CDR2 SNEGSKA (reference sequence).